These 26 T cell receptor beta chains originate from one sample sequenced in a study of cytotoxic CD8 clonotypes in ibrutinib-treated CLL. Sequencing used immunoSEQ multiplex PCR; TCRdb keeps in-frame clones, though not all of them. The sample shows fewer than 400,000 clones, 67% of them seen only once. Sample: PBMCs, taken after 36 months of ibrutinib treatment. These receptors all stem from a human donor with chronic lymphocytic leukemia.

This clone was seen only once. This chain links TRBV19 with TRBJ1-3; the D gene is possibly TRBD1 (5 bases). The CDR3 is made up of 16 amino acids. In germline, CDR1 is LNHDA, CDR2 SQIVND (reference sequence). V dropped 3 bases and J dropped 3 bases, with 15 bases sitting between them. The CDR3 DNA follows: TGTGCCAGTAGTATTCTTCACAGGAACATTGGAAACACCATATATTTT. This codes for CASSILHRNIGNTIYF.

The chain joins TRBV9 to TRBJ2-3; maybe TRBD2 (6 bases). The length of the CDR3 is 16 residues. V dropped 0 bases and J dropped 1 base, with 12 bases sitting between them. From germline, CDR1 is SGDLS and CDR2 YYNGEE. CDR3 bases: TGTGCCAGCAGCGTAGGCGGAGGCGGGGGCACAGATACGCAGTATTTT. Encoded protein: CASSVGGGGGTDTQYF.

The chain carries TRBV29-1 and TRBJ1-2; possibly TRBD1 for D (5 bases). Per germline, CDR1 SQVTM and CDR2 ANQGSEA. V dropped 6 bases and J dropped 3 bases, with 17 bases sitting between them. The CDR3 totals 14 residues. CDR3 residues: CSVARTAGDYGYTF. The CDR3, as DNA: TGCAGCGTGGCACGGACGGCGGGGGACTATGGCTACACCTTC. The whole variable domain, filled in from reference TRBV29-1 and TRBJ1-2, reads SAVISQKPSRDICQRGTSLTIQCQVDSQVTMMFWYRQQPGQSLTLIATANQGSEATYESGFVIDKFPISRPNLTFSTLTVSNMSPEDSSIYLCSVARTAGDYGYTFGSGTRLTVV.

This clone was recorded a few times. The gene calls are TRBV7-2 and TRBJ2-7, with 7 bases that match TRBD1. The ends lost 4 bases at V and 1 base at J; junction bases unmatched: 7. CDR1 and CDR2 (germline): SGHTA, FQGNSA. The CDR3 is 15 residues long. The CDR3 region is CASSSYRGQSYEQYF. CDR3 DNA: TGTGCCAGCAGCTCCTACAGGGGACAATCCTACGAGCAGTACTTC.

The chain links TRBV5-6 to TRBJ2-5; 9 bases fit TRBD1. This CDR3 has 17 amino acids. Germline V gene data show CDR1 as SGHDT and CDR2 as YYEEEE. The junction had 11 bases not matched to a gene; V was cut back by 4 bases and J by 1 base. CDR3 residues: CASSGGGTGPFQETQYF. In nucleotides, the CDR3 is TGTGCCAGCAGCGGGGGAGGGACAGGGCCATTCCAAGAGACCCAGTACTTC.

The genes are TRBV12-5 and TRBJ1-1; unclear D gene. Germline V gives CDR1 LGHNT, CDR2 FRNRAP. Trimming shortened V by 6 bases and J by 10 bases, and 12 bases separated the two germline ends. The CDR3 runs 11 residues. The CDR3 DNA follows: TGTGCTAGTGGCCAACTCTCTGCAGCTTTCTTT. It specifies CASGQLSAAFF.

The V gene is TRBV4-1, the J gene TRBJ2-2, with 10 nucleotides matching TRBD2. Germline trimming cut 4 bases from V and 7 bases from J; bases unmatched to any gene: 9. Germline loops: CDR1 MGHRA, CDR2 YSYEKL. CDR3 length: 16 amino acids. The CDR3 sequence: CASSRARTSGLGELFF. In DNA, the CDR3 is TGCGCCAGCAGCCGAGCCCGGACTAGCGGACTCGGGGAGCTGTTTTTT.

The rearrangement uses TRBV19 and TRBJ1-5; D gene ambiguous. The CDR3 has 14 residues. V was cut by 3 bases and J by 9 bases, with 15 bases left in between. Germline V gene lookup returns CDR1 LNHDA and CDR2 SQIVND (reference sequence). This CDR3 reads CASSILTHSWPQHF. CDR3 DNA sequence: TGTGCCAGTAGTATTTTAACACACAGCTGGCCCCAGCATTTT.

The CDR3 reads CASSQEFGGGLGEQYF. CDR3 bases: TGCGCCAGCAGCCAAGAATTCGGCGGGGGCCTAGGGGAGCAGTACTTC. The rearrangement links TRBV4-1 to TRBJ2-7; a weak D match, TRBD2 (7 bases). Trimming pared 0 bases from V and 7 bases from J, leaving 19 bases between. Germline V gives CDR1 MGHRA, CDR2 YSYEKL. This CDR3 contains 16 residues.

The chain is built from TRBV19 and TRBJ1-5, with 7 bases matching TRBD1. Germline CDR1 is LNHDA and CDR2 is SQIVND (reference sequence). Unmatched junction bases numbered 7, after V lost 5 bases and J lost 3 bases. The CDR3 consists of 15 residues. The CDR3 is CASSRDSPNNQPQHF. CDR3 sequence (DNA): TGTGCCAGTAGTCGGGACAGTCCCAACAATCAGCCCCAGCATTTT. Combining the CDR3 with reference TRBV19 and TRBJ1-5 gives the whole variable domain DGGITQSPKYLFRKEGQNVTLSCEQNLNHDAMYWYRQDPGQGLRLIYYSQIVNDFQKGDIAEGYSVSREKKESFPLTVTSAQKNPTAFYLCASSRDSPNNQPQHFGDGTRLSIL.

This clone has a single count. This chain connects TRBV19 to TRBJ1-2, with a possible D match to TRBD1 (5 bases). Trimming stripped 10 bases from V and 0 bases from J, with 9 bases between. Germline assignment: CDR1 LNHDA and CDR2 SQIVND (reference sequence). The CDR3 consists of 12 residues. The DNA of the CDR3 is TGTGCCACGACAGATTCTAACTATGGCTACACCTTC. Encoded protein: CATTDSNYGYTF.

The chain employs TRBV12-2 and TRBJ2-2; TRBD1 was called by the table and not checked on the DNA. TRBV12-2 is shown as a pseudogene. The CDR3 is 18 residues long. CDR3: CASRPGSRQGRKTGELFF. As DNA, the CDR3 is TGTGCAAGTCGCCCCGGATCCCGACAGGGTAGGAAGACCGGGGAGCTGTTTTTT.

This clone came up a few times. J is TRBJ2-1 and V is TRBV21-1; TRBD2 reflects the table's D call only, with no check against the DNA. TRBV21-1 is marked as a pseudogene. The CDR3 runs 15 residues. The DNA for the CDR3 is TGTGCCAGCAGCAAAGCGGAGGGAGGGGAGAATGAGCAGTTCTTC. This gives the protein CASSKAEGGENEQFF.

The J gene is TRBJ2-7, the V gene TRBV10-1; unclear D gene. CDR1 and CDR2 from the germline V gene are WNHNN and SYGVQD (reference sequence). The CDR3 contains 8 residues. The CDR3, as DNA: TGCGCCAGCCCTGGAAGCCGGGTC. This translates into CASPGSRV.

The CDR3 coding sequence is TGTGCCAGCAGCAACCGGGGTGGGGCCAACGTCCTGACTTTC. Amino acids: CASSNRGGANVLTF. The gene calls are TRBV9 and TRBJ2-6; D is perhaps TRBD2 (5 bases). The CDR3 has 14 amino acids. With 4 bases removed from V and 3 bases from J, the gap between germline ends came to 8 bases. Germline V gene data show CDR1 as SGDLS and CDR2 as YYNGEE.

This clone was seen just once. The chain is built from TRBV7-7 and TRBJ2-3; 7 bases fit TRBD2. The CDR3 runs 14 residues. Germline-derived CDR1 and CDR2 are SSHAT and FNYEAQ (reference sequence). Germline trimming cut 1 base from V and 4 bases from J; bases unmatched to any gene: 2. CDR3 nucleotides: TGTGCCAGCAGCTTAGGCGGGAGTGCAGATACGCAGTATTTT. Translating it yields CASSLGGSADTQYF.

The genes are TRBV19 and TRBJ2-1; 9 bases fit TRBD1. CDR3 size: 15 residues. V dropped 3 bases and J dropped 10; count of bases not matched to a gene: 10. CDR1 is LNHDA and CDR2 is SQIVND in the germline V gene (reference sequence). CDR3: CASSIPGQGRSEQFF. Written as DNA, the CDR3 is TGTGCCAGTAGTATTCCGGGACAGGGCCGGTCCGAGCAGTTCTTC.

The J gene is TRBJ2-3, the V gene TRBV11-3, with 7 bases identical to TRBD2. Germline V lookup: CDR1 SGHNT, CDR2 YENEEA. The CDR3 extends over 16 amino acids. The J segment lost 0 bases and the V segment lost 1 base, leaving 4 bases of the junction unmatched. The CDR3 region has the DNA TGTGCCAGCAGCTTAGGAACGGGGGGTAGCACAGATACGCAGTATTTT. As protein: CASSLGTGGSTDTQYF.

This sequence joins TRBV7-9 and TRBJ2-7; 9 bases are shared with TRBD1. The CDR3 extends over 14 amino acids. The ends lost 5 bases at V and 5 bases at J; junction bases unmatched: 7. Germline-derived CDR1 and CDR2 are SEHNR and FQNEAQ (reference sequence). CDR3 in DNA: TGTGCCAGCAGCCCGTGGACAGGGGTCCACGAGCAGTACTTC. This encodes CASSPWTGVHEQYF.

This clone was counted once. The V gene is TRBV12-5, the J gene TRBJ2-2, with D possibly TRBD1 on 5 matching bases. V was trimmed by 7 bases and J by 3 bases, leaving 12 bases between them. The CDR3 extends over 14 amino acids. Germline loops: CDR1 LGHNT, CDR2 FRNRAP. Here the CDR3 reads CASVQDRYTGELFF. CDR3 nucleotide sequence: TGTGCTAGTGTCCAAGACAGATACACCGGGGAGCTGTTTTTT.

CDR3 nucleotides: TGCGCCAGCAGCTTAGAGGGGATAGTTTACGAGCAGTACTTC. Translating it yields CASSLEGIVYEQYF. This rearrangement joins TRBV5-1 to TRBJ2-7; D tentatively fits TRBD1 or TRBD2 (5 bases each). Trimming took off 2 bases at V and 4 bases at J, with 13 bases between the two ends. Germline CDR1 is SGHRS and CDR2 is YFSETQ. The CDR3 extends over 14 amino acids.

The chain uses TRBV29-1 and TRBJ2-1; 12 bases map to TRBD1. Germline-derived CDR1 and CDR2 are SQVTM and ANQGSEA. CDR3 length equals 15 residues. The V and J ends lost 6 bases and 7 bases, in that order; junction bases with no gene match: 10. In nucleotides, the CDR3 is TGCAGCGTGAGATCCTGGGACAGGGGGCCAAATGAGCAGTTCTTC. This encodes CSVRSWDRGPNEQFF.

The CDR3 bases are TGTGCCATCACGGGCAACTCCTACGAGCAGTACTTC. Encoded protein: CAITGNSYEQYF. The rearrangement joins TRBV10-3 to TRBJ2-5; D not resolved. The J call is in doubt because the DNA end fits TRBJ2-7 better. Germline CDR1 and CDR2: ENHRY and SYGVKD. This CDR3 region has 12 residues.

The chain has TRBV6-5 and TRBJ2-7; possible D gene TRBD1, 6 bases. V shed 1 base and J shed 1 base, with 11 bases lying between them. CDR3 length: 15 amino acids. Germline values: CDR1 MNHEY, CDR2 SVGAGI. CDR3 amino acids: CASSYLHRASYEQYF. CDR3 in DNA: TGTGCCAGCAGTTACTTACACAGGGCTTCCTACGAGCAGTACTTC.

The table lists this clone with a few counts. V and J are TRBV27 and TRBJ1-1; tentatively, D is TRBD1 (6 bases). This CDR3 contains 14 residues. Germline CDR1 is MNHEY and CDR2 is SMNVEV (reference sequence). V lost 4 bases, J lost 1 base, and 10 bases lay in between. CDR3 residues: CASSSDSRNTEAFF. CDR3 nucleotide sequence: TGTGCCAGCAGTTCGGACAGTCGGAACACTGAAGCTTTCTTT.

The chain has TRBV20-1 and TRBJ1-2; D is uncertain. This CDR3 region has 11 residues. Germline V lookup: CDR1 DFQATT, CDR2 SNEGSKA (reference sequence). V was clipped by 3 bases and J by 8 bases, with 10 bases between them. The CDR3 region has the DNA TGCAGTGCTAGTCCAGGCGGGGGCTACACCTTC. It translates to CSASPGGGYTF.